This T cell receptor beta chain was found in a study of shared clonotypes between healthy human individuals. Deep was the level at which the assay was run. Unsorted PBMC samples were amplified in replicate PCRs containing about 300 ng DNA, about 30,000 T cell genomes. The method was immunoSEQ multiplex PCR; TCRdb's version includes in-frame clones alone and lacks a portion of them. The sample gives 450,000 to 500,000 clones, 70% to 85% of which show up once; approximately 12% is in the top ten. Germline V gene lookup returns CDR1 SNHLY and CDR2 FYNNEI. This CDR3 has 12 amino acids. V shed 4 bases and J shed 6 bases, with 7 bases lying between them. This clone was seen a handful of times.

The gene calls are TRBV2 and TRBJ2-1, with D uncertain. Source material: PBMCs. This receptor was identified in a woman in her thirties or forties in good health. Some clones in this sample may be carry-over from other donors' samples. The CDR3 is CASSGNSNEQFF. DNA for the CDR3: TGTGCCAGCAGTGGGAACAGCAATGAGCAGTTCTTC.